This T cell receptor beta chain was sequenced in a study of control samples from healthy donors and cancer patients. TCRdb's copy holds only in-frame clones and misses some; the assay was immunoSEQ multiplex PCR. The data show about 120,000 clones, 75% to 90% seen once. This clone was detected once. The CDR3 covers 15 residues. Trimming removed 3 bases from V and 10 bases from J, with 18 bases in between. Germline V CDR1 and CDR2: KGHDR, SFDVKD. Sequencing used PBMCs. This chain joins TRBV24-1 and TRBJ2-1; a weak D match, TRBD1 (6 bases). The sequence was collected from a woman in her forties or fifties with colorectal cancer. The CDR3 sequence is CATSDVSGHQSEQFF. CDR3 DNA: TGTGCCACCAGTGATGTCTCGGGACATCAGTCGGAGCAGTTCTTC.